What follows is one T cell receptor beta chain and its context. Its matching antigen is unknown. Time point of the sample: baseline pretreatment blood. Treatment denoted: 15 Gy SBRT to primary tumor, nephrectomy 4 weeks later. The entry originates in a study of radiation and T cells in renal cell carcinoma. TCRdb keeps only in-frame clones here, not all; method: immunoSEQ multiplex PCR. The data show 20,000 to 25,000 clones, 80% seen once. Study findings and constraints: Pretreatment tumor biopsies were lacking, so baseline clonotypes are unknown.

The sequence was collected from a man aged 55 to 70 with renal cell carcinoma. The sequencing used blood, collected from a patient whose treatment included radiotherapy and nephrectomy.

CDR3 bases: TGTGCCAGCAGCGCCGCGACAGGGACCCACTATGGCTACACCTTC. It is translated as CASSAATGTHYGYTF. The chain is built from TRBV9 and TRBJ1-2; 7 bases are a match to TRBD1. The CDR3 has 15 amino acids. V shed 3 bases and J 3 bases; nucleotides not matched to a gene: 8. Germline-derived CDR1 and CDR2 are SGDLS and YYNGEE.